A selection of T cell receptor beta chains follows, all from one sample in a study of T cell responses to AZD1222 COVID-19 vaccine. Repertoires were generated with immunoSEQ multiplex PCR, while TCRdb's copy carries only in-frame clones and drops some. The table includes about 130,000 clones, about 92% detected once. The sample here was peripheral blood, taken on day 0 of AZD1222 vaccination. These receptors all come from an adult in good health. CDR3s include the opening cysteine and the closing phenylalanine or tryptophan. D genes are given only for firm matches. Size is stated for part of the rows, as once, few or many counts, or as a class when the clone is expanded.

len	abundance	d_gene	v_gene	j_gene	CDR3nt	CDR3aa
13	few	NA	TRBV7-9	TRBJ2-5	TGTGCCAGCAGCTTCATCGGGGGAGAGACCCAGTACTTC	CASSFIGGETQYF
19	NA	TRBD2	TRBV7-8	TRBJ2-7	TGTGCCAGCAGCTTAGCGGCGGGCGGACTAGCGGGCTTCTTATCCGAGCAGTACTTC	CASSLAAGGLAGFLSEQYF
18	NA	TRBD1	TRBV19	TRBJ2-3	TGTGCCAGTAGTCCCCGTGGACAGGCCTTTACCCACACAGATACGCAGTATTTT	CASSPRGQAFTHTDTQYF
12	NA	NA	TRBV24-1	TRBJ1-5	TGTGCCACCAAGAGACAGGCTCAGCCCCAGCATTTT	CATKRQAQPQHF
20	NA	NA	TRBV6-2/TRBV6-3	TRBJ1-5	TGTGCCAGCAGTTACCGAAGAGATGGGACGGCCAGCTATAGCAATCAGCCCCAGCATTTT	CASSYRRDGTASYSNQPQHF
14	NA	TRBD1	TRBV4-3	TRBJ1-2	TGCGCCAGCAGCCAAGATCTGACAGGGAGGTTTTGTACCTTC	CASSQDLTGRFCTF
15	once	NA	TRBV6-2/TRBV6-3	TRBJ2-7	TGTGCCAGCAGTTCCTGGATGAGAGGGCGTATGGAGCAGTACTTC	CASSSWMRGRMEQYF
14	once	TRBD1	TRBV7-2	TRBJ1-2	TGTGCCAGCAGCTTAGATCCCAGGGGGAATGGCTACACCTTC	CASSLDPRGNGYTF
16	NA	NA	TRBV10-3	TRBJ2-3	TGTGCCATCAGTGAGTCGCCAGGGCTGGGCACAGATACGCAGTATTTT	CAISESPGLGTDTQYF
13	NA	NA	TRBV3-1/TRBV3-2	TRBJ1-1	TGTGCCAGCAGCAGTAGGGGTAGGACTGAAGCTTTCTTT	CASSSRGRTEAFF
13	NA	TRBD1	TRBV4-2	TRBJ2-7	TGTGCCAGCAGCCCAGGGGGTTCGGGCGAGCAGTACTTC	CASSPGGSGEQYF
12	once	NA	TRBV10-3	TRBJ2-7	TGTGCCATCAGGTCAGGGGCCTACGAGCAGTACTTC	CAIRSGAYEQYF
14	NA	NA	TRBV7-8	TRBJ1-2	TGTGCCAGCAGCTTAGAAGGCAGGTCCAGGGGCTACACCTTC	CASSLEGRSRGYTF
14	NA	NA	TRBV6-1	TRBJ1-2	TGTGCCAGCAGTGATGACCCCCTAGGCTATGGCTACACCTTC	CASSDDPLGYGYTF
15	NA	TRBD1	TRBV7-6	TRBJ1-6	TGTGCCAGCAGCTTAAAGGGACAGGGTCTTTCACCCCTCCACTTT	CASSLKGQGLSPLHF
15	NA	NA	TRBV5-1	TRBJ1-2	TGCGCCAGCAGCTTGGGATTAGTCGGTTTCTATGGCTACACCTTC	CASSLGLVGFYGYTF
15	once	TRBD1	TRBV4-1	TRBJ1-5	TGCGCCAGCAGCCAAGATATCTTGAGGCGACAGGGGGAACATTTT	CASSQDILRRQGEHF
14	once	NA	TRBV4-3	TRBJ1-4	TGCGCCAGCAGCCAAGAGGGAGGGGATGAAAAACTGTTTTTT	CASSQEGGDEKLFF
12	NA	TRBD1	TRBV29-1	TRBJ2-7	TGCAGCGCCGGGACAGGGGTCCACGAGCAGTACTTC	CSAGTGVHEQYF
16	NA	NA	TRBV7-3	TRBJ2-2	TGTGCCAGCAGCTTAACGTCCCATTATATCCCCGGGGAGCTGTTTTTT	CASSLTSHYIPGELFF
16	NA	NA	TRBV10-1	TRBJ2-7	TGCGCCAGCAGTGAGGCATCGGCAGGGGGGCTTTACGAGCAGTACTTC	CASSEASAGGLYEQYF
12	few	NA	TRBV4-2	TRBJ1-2	TGTGCCAGCAGCCGTAGCGGCCAAAGGGGCACCTTC	CASSRSGQRGTF
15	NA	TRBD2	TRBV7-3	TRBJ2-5	TGTGCCAGCAGCTTAGCGGGGGGGCTCCAGGAGACCCAGTACTTC	CASSLAGGLQETQYF
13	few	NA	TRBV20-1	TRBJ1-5	TGCAGTGCTAGTGGAGGGGGAGATCAGCCCCAGCATTTT	CSASGGGDQPQHF
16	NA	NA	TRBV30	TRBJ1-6	TGTGCCTCCGGAGCGGGGAGGACGTCCCCAAATTCACCCCTCCACTTT	CASGAGRTSPNSPLHF
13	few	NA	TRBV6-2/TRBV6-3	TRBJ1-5	TGTGCCAGCAGTAACGAGCGGGTTCAGCCCCAGCATTTT	CASSNERVQPQHF
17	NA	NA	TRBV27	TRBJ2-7	TGTGCCAGCAGCCAACAACCAACCCGGGACACGAACTACGAGCAGTACTTC	CASSQQPTRDTNYEQYF
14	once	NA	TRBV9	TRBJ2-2	TGTGCCAGCAGCGCCCGGCCCCTCACCGGGGAGCTGTTTTTT	CASSARPLTGELFF
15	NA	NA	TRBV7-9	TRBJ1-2	TGTGCCAGCAGCCCCGGGGGGGGGCTTGGCTATGGCTACACCTTC	CASSPGGGLGYGYTF
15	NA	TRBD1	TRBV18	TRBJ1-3	TGTGCCAGCTCACCAGGGACAGGAGAACGAAACACCATATATTTT	CASSPGTGERNTIYF
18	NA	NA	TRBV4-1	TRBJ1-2	TGCGCCAGCAGCCAAGATCAAGCCCGTGGACTGCGAAGGGGTGGCTACACCTTC	CASSQDQARGLRRGGYTF
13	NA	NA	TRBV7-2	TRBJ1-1	TGTGCCAGCAGCTTCGTGGAGCACACTGAAGCTTTCTTT	CASSFVEHTEAFF
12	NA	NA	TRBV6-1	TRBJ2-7	TGTGCCAGCAGTGAAGCGGTTTTGGAGCAGTACTTC	CASSEAVLEQYF
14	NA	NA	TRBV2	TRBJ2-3	TGTGCCAGACCCCGGGGGCCTGGAGGGGATACGCAGTATTTT	CARPRGPGGDTQYF
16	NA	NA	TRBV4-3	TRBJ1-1	TGCGCCAGCAGCCAAGGTAGTCCGGGTTCTATCACTGAAGCTTTCTTT	CASSQGSPGSITEAFF
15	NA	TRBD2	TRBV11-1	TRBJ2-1	TGTGCCAGCAGCCCCCGGGAGCGGGGGGGTAATGAGCAGTTCTTC	CASSPRERGGNEQFF
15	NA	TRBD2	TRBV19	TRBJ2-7	TGTGCCAGTAGAAAACTAGCGGGGAGCTCCTACGAGCAGTACTTC	CASRKLAGSSYEQYF
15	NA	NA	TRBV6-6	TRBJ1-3	TGTGCCAGCAGTTACTTGAGGGGCTCTGGAAACACCATATATTTT	CASSYLRGSGNTIYF
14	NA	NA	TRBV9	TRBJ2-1	TGTGCCAGCTCGGGGGCGAGCTCCTACAATGAGCAGTTCTTC	CASSGASSYNEQFF
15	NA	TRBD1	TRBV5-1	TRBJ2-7	TGCGCCAGCAGCTTGGCGACAGGGGGCATCTACGAGCAGTACTTC	CASSLATGGIYEQYF
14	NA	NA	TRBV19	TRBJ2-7	TGTGCCAGTAGTCCGGGGATAAGAACCTACGAGCAGTACTTC	CASSPGIRTYEQYF
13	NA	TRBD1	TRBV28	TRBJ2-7	TGTGCCACCGCCGACAGGGCTTCCTACGAGCAGTACTTC	CATADRASYEQYF
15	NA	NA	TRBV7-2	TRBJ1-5	TGTGCCAGCAGCCCCCAGGGGTCGACATTACAGCCCCAGCATTTT	CASSPQGSTLQPQHF
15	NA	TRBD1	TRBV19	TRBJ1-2	TGTGCCAGTAGTGCCAGACAGGGTACGAACTATGGCTACACCTTC	CASSARQGTNYGYTF
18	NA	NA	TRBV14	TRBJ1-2	TGTGCCAGCAGCCAAGAAGAGGGTGGGGTCGGGGCGCGGTATGGCTACACCTTC	CASSQEEGGVGARYGYTF
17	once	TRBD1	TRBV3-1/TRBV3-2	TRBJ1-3	TGTGCCAGCAGCCTCCACCACAGGGGCATCTCTGGAAACACCATATATTTT	CASSLHHRGISGNTIYF
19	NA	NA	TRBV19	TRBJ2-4	TGTGCCAGTACCCCGGACGCGGGGCTTACGAATCTAGCCAAAAACATTCAGTACTTC	CASTPDAGLTNLAKNIQYF
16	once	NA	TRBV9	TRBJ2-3	TGTGCCAGCAGCGTAGAGCTCTCCCCCGGCGCAGATACGCAGTATTTT	CASSVELSPGADTQYF
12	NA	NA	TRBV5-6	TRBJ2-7	TGTGCCAGCAGCCGTGACGCCGCTCAGCAGTACTTC	CASSRDAAQQYF
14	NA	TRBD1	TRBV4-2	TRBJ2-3	TGTGCCAGCAGCCAGGGGGACAGACCAGATACGCAGTATTTT	CASSQGDRPDTQYF
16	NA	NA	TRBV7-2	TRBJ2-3	TGTGCCAGCAGCCCTCAGGGGGGGGGTGGCGCAGATACGCAGTATTTT	CASSPQGGGGADTQYF
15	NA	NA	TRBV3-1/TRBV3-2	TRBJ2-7	TGTGCCAGCAGCCAAAGGATGCAGAGCTCCTACGAGCAGTACTTC	CASSQRMQSSYEQYF
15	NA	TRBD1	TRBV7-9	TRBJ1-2	TGTGCCAGCAGCCCAGGACAGGGAGTCTCTTCCCGAGACACCTTC	CASSPGQGVSSRDTF